The 21 T cell receptor beta chains reported below all come from one sample, sequenced in a study of blood T cell repertoires in COVID-19. The method was immunoSEQ multiplex PCR; TCRdb's version includes in-frame clones alone and lacks a portion of them. This sample has fewer than 200,000 clones; roughly 86% occur once, and the top ten carry around 3.9%. Material for sequencing was peripheral blood. These TCRs come from a woman aged 55-70 years who had recovered from COVID-19.

This rearrangement joins TRBV3-1 (or the pseudogene TRBV3-2) to TRBJ2-2; 7 nucleotides match TRBD1. Germline CDR1 reads LGHDT; CDR2 reads YNNKEL (reference sequence). The CDR3 sequence is 17 residues long. V shed 1 base, J shed 1 base, and the junction held 6 bases outside the gene matches. Here the CDR3 reads CASSQAPYRGNTGELFF. CDR3 nucleotide sequence: TGTGCCAGCAGCCAAGCACCTTACAGGGGGAACACCGGGGAGCTGTTTTTT.

The genes are TRBV11-2 and TRBJ2-1, with unresolved D. Germline values: CDR1 SGHAT, CDR2 FQNNGV. This CDR3 comprises 16 residues. V lost 7 bases and J 3 bases, leaving 19 bases between the germline ends. DNA for the CDR3: TGTGCCAGCACTTCTTACGTTGGGCCGATCTACAATGAGCAGTTCTTC. Translating gives CASTSYVGPIYNEQFF.

The rearrangement uses TRBV5-6 and TRBJ2-5, with 10 bases fitting TRBD2. Trimming at V came to 2 bases and at J to 5 bases, leaving 3 bases not matched to a gene. The CDR3 covers 14 residues. Germline CDR1 and CDR2: SGHDT and YYEEEE. The CDR3 DNA is TGTGCCAGCAGCTTAGCGGGGGGGCCGGAGACCCAGTACTTC. Its protein product is CASSLAGGPETQYF.

The chain uses TRBV7-3 and TRBJ2-3, with TRBD2 as a possible D gene (7 bases). The CDR3 loop spans 16 amino acids. Looked up from germline, CDR1 is SGHTA and CDR2 is FQGTGA. Trimming pared 5 bases from V and 1 base from J, leaving 16 bases between. DNA of the CDR3: TGTGCCAGCAGCCCCGGGGGGCTCGGGGGCACAGATACGCAGTATTTT. Translating it yields CASSPGGLGGTDTQYF.

Note on this clone: The junction and the germline gene differ at one end; a read error may be behind it. Other nucleotide sequences from this sample produce the same CDR3. This chain uses TRBV28 with TRBJ1-2, with 7 bases fitting TRBD1. This CDR3 comprises 17 residues. The germline V gene encodes CDR1 MDHEN and CDR2 SYDVKM. CDR3 in DNA: TGTGCCAGTAGTTCCTCGGGACAGTTACTAGCTAACTATGGCTACACCTTC. Its protein is CASSSSGQLLANYGYTF.

The chain has TRBV7-8 and TRBJ2-5, with D perhaps matching TRBD1 (6 bases). The CDR3 consists of 16 residues. Trimming left V 4 bases short and J 4 bases short, with 19 bases between. Looked up from germline, CDR1 is SGHVS and CDR2 is FQNEAQ. The CDR3 bases are TGTGCCAGCAGCTACCGCTGGGGGCCCCTTGGAGAGACCCAGTACTTC. This codes for CASSYRWGPLGETQYF.

V is TRBV5-6 and J is TRBJ1-2, with D hard to call. The V end was cut by 2 bases, the J end by 0 bases, with 8 bases between. Germline CDR1 and CDR2: SGHDT and YYEEEE. The CDR3 is 14 amino acids. Here the CDR3 reads CASSFFRSNYGYTF. The CDR3 nucleotides read TGTGCCAGCAGCTTTTTCAGATCTAACTATGGCTACACCTTC.

This chain joins TRBV5-6 and TRBJ2-2, with 7 bases lining up with TRBD1. The V gene end was trimmed by 0 bases and the J gene end by 6 bases; junction bases not matched to a gene: 2. CDR1 is SGHDT and CDR2 is YYEEEE in the germline V gene. CDR3 length: 14 amino acids. This chain's CDR3 is CASSLVQGAGELFF. The CDR3, as DNA: TGTGCCAGCAGCTTGGTTCAGGGGGCCGGGGAGCTGTTTTTT. The full variable domain, with the rest looked up from reference TRBV5-6 and TRBJ2-2, is DAGVTQSPTHLIKTRGQQVTLRCSPKSGHDTVSWYQQALGQGPQFIFQYYEEEERQRGNFPDRFSGHQFPNYSSELNVNALLLGDSALYLCASSLVQGAGELFFGEGSRLTVL.

This chain uses TRBV11-1 with TRBJ2-7, with unresolved D. This CDR3 has 12 residues. V dropped 5 bases and J dropped 3 bases, with 8 bases sitting between them. CDR1 is SGHAT, CDR2 FQDESV, per germline (reference sequence). CDR3 in DNA: TGTGCCAGCAGCCCTAGACTCTACGAGCAGTACTTC. Translated, it gives CASSPRLYEQYF.

The gene calls are TRBV19 and TRBJ2-5; 9 bases fit TRBD2. Germline values: CDR1 LNHDA, CDR2 SQIVND (reference sequence). Losses at the gene ends were 2 bases for V and 1 base for J; bases not matched to a gene: 5. The CDR3 runs 16 residues. CDR3 sequence (DNA): TGTGCCAGTAGTATAACTGCTAGCGGGGCCCAAGAGACCCAGTACTTC. Translating gives CASSITASGAQETQYF.

The CDR3 spells CAWSFPQGGNYGYTF. The CDR3 region has the DNA TGTGCCTGGAGTTTCCCACAGGGGGGTAACTATGGCTACACCTTC. The chain employs TRBV30 and TRBJ1-2, with TRBD1 identical over 8 bases. Trimming at V came to 2 bases and at J to 1 base, leaving 6 bases not matched to a gene. Germline CDR1 GTSNPN, CDR2 SVGIG (reference sequence). The CDR3 is 15 amino acids.

V gene TRBV5-4 combines with J gene TRBJ1-1; D is perhaps TRBD1 (5 bases). This CDR3 is 14 amino acids long. With 0 bases removed from V and 4 bases from J, the gap between germline ends came to 10 bases. Germline CDR1 and CDR2: SGHNT and YYREEE (reference sequence). The CDR3 sequence: CASSLVREGTEAFF. The CDR3, as DNA: TGTGCCAGCAGCTTGGTCAGGGAGGGCACTGAAGCTTTCTTT. Drawing the rest from reference TRBV5-4 and TRBJ1-1, the complete variable domain is ETGVTQSPTHLIKTRGQQVTLRCSSQSGHNTVSWYQQALGQGPQFIFQYYREEENGRGNFPPRFSGLQFPNYSSELNVNALELDDSALYLCASSLVREGTEAFFGQGTRLTVV.

Concerning this clone: One end of the junction does not line up with germline, which may come from a read error. J is TRBJ2-2 and V is TRBV7-9; 7 nucleotides line up with TRBD1. The CDR3 covers 14 residues. Germline V gives CDR1 SEHNR, CDR2 FQNEAQ (reference sequence). The CDR3 DNA reads TGTGCCGGCAGACAGGGCACGAACACCGGGGAGCTGTTTTTT. Protein sequence: CAGRQGTNTGELFF.

This chain joins TRBV29-1 and TRBJ1-2, with 7 nucleotides matching TRBD1. The V gene end was trimmed by 0 bases and the J gene end by 8 bases; junction bases not matched to a gene: 9. The CDR3 spans 14 residues. Per germline, CDR1 SQVTM and CDR2 ANQGSEA. The CDR3 reads CSVEETGVGRGYTF. In nucleotides, the CDR3 is TGCAGCGTTGAAGAAACAGGGGTAGGGCGCGGCTACACCTTC. Filled out from reference TRBV29-1 and TRBJ1-2, the complete variable domain reads SAVISQKPSRDICQRGTSLTIQCQVDSQVTMMFWYRQQPGQSLTLIATANQGSEATYESGFVIDKFPISRPNLTFSTLTVSNMSPEDSSIYLCSVEETGVGRGYTFGSGTRLTVV.

The chain carries TRBV11-1 and TRBJ2-7, with D possibly TRBD1 on 6 matching bases. Germline CDR1 is SGHAT and CDR2 is FQDESV (reference sequence). Trimming stripped 1 base from V and 4 bases from J, with 14 bases between. This CDR3 spans 15 amino acids. The CDR3, as DNA: TGTGCCAGCAGCTTAGTTCCGGCAGGGGCTTACGAGCAGTACTTC. It codes for CASSLVPAGAYEQYF.

This chain connects TRBV7-9 to TRBJ2-1, with 9 bases that match TRBD2. With V trimmed by 2 bases and J by 5 bases, 13 bases remained unmatched. Germline V gene lookup returns CDR1 SEHNR and CDR2 FQNEAQ (reference sequence). There are 18 residues in the CDR3. The CDR3 here is CASSLQAGGPKRHNEQFF. As DNA, the CDR3 is TGTGCCAGCAGCTTACAGGCGGGGGGGCCAAAGAGGCACAATGAGCAGTTCTTC.

This sequence joins TRBV7-8 and TRBJ2-5, with TRBD2 matching over 16 bases. There are 17 residues in the CDR3. Germline-derived CDR1 and CDR2 are SGHVS and FQNEAQ. V trimming: 5 bases; J trimming: 5 bases; junction bases outside the gene matches: 8. The CDR3 spells CASSPGTSGGAVETQYF. The DNA of the CDR3 is TGTGCCAGCAGCCCAGGGACTAGCGGGGGGGCGGTGGAGACCCAGTACTTC. The full variable domain, in which reference TRBV7-8 and TRBJ2-5 provide the parts outside the CDR3, is GAGVSQSPRYKVAKRGQDVALRCDPISGHVSLFWYQQALGQGPEFLTYFQNEAQLDKSGLPSDRFFAERPEGSVSTLKIQRTQQEDSAVYLCASSPGTSGGAVETQYFGPGTRLLVL.

The genes are TRBV19 and TRBJ1-5, with D possibly TRBD1 on 6 matching bases. Trimming took off 5 bases at V and 1 base at J, with 12 bases between the two ends. The V gene's germline CDR1 is LNHDA and CDR2 SQIVND (reference sequence). The CDR3 runs 15 residues. CDR3 region: CASSFSGVSNQPQHF. CDR3 sequence (DNA): TGTGCCAGTAGTTTCTCAGGGGTGAGCAATCAGCCCCAGCATTTT.

CDR3 in amino acids: CASSEPVAGGAKGYTF. The CDR3 DNA reads TGTGCCAGCAGTGAACCGGTTGCAGGGGGCGCGAAGGGCTACACCTTC. The V gene is TRBV2, the J gene TRBJ1-2; 8 positions match TRBD1. In germline, CDR1 is SNHLY, CDR2 FYNNEI. Trimming removed 2 bases from V and 8 bases from J; junction bases left unmatched: 13. CDR3 size: 16 residues.

The V gene is TRBV29-1, the J gene TRBJ1-2, with D possibly being TRBD1 (6 bases). Germline CDR1 SQVTM, CDR2 ANQGSEA. This CDR3 comprises 13 residues. Trimming left V 5 bases short and J 2 bases short, with 12 bases between. Here the CDR3 reads CSVWTERNYGYTF. As DNA, the CDR3 is TGCAGCGTTTGGACAGAGAGAAACTATGGCTACACCTTC.

The chain links TRBV5-4 to TRBJ1-4; TRBD1 agrees at 8 bases. CDR1 is SGHNT, CDR2 YYREEE, per germline (reference sequence). The CDR3 totals 16 residues. J lost 4 bases, V lost 4 bases, and 9 bases had no gene match. CDR3 in amino acids: CASSTGTGSFNEKLFF. The CDR3 DNA sequence: TGTGCCAGCAGCACCGGGACAGGAAGCTTTAATGAAAAACTGTTTTTT.